The 15 T cell receptor beta chains below all came from one sample that was sequenced in a study of cytomegalovirus exposure and HLA in healthy donors. Sequencing used immunoSEQ multiplex PCR; TCRdb keeps in-frame clones, though not all of them. The sample consists of about 190,000 clones, about 80% of them appearing once. Input material: PBMCs. These receptors were obtained from a young man in good health and CMV-seropositive.

This chain connects TRBV27 to TRBJ2-7; TRBD1 agrees at 8 bases. Germline CDR1 reads MNHEY; CDR2 reads SMNVEV (reference sequence). The CDR3 sequence is 13 residues long. V dropped 5 bases and J dropped 7; count of bases not matched to a gene: 7. CDR3 bases: TGTGCCAGCAGTCTATGGACAGGGCGGGAGCAGTACTTC. It specifies CASSLWTGREQYF.

This clone was picked up a small number of times. The CDR3 protein is CASTLGGSDGANVLTF. Written as DNA, the CDR3 is TGTGCCAGCACCCTCGGGGGTTCGGATGGGGCCAACGTCCTGACTTTC. J is TRBJ2-6 and V is TRBV28; tentative D call: TRBD2 (6 bases). The CDR3 extends over 16 amino acids. Per the germline V gene, CDR1 is MDHEN and CDR2 is SYDVKM. V dropped 7 bases and J dropped 3 bases, with 16 bases sitting between them.

This chain joins TRBV2 and TRBJ2-2, with 8 bases matching TRBD2. The CDR3 has 15 residues. The germline gives CDR1 SNHLY, CDR2 FYNNEI. Trimming took 6 bases from V and 3 from J; bases not matched to a gene: 6. In nucleotides, the CDR3 is TGTGCCAGCAGGGCCACTAGCGGCGACACCGGGGAGCTGTTTTTT. Amino acids: CASRATSGDTGELFF.

The chain is built from TRBV7-8 and TRBJ2-5; 11 nucleotides agree with TRBD2. Germline V gives CDR1 SGHVS, CDR2 FQNEAQ. With V trimmed by 4 bases and J by 1 base, 17 bases remained unmatched. There are 20 residues in the CDR3. This chain's CDR3 is CASSSIRGRLAGNFQETQYF. The DNA of the CDR3 is TGTGCCAGCAGCTCTATAAGGGGCCGACTAGCGGGGAACTTCCAAGAGACCCAGTACTTC.

This clone was seen just once. The chain has TRBV19 and TRBJ1-2; 8 nucleotides line up with TRBD1. V was pared by 5 bases and J by 4 bases, with 9 bases of the junction left unmatched. Looked up from germline, CDR1 is LNHDA and CDR2 is SQIVND (reference sequence). The CDR3 contains 15 residues. The CDR3, as DNA: TGTGCCAGTAGTCCTTCCCGGACAGGGTCCTATGGCTACACCTTC. This gives the protein CASSPSRTGSYGYTF.

This sequence joins TRBV2 and TRBJ2-1, with 10 bases that match TRBD1. Germline loops: CDR1 SNHLY, CDR2 FYNNEI. The ends lost 4 bases at V and 8 bases at J; junction bases unmatched: 5. The CDR3 is 14 amino acids. Here the CDR3 DNA reads TGTGCCAGCAGTGTGGGACAGGGGTTTTATGAGCAGTTCTTC. The encoded protein is CASSVGQGFYEQFF.

This chain connects TRBV9 to TRBJ1-1; weak D call: TRBD1 (5 bases). V was cut by 0 bases and J by 4 bases, with 10 bases left in between. Germline CDR1 and CDR2: SGDLS and YYNGEE. This CDR3 spans 14 amino acids. CDR3 nucleotides: TGTGCCAGCAGCGTAGGTTGGGGCTTCACTGAAGCTTTCTTT. Translating gives CASSVGWGFTEAFF.

This clone was seen just once. The rearrangement uses TRBV5-1 and TRBJ2-5, with 10 positions matching TRBD2. J gave up 5 bases and V 6 bases, and 7 bases lay outside the gene matches. This CDR3 is 14 amino acids long. Germline CDR1 SGHRS, CDR2 YFSETQ. The CDR3 region is CASNPGLALETQYF. CDR3 DNA: TGCGCCAGCAACCCGGGACTAGCGCTGGAGACCCAGTACTTC. The entire variable domain, with the rest obtained from reference TRBV5-1 and TRBJ2-5, is as follows: KAGVTQTPRYLIKTRGQQVTLSCSPISGHRSVSWYQQTPGQGLQFLFEYFSETQRNKGNFPGRFSGRQFSNSRSEMNVSTLELGDSALYLCASNPGLALETQYFGPGTRLLVL.

The chain carries TRBV27 and TRBJ2-1; D possibly corresponds to TRBD2 (7 bases). Germline CDR1 and CDR2: MNHEY and SMNVEV (reference sequence). This CDR3 has 14 residues. V was clipped by 7 bases and J by 1 base, with 11 bases between them. The chain's CDR3 is CASKGGSSYNEQFF. The CDR3 DNA reads TGTGCCAGCAAGGGGGGGTCGTCCTACAATGAGCAGTTCTTC.

The chain combines TRBV7-2 with TRBJ1-1; tentatively, D is TRBD1 (6 bases). The germline gives CDR1 SGHTA, CDR2 FQGNSA. The CDR3 length is 14 residues. V lost 5 bases and J lost 5, with 15 bases in between. In DNA form, the CDR3 reads TGTGCCAGCAGCCCGAGGGGGGGGTGGACTGAAGCTTTCTTT. Its translation: CASSPRGGWTEAFF.

The chain is built from TRBV28 and TRBJ2-7, with a tentative D call TRBD1 (6 bases). Per germline, CDR1 MDHEN and CDR2 SYDVKM. Trimming cost V 0 bases and J 3 bases, with 9 bases left between them. This CDR3 has 14 residues. CDR3 loop: CASSLWYRDYEQYF. CDR3 nucleotide sequence: TGTGCCAGCAGTTTATGGTACAGGGACTACGAGCAGTACTTC.

This clone has just a few counts. The chain combines TRBV7-2 with TRBJ2-1; the D gene is possibly TRBD1 (6 bases). This CDR3 is built from 12 residues. Germline V gene lookup returns CDR1 SGHTA and CDR2 FQGNSA. The V end was cut by 8 bases, the J end by 6 bases, with 11 bases between. The CDR3 spells CASGGDANEQFF. The CDR3, as DNA: TGTGCCAGCGGGGGCGATGCCAATGAGCAGTTCTTC.

V and J are TRBV13 and TRBJ2-5; 7 bases agree with TRBD1. J gave up 1 base and V 5 bases, and 7 bases lay outside the gene matches. Germline CDR1 PRHDT, CDR2 FYEKMQ (reference sequence). The CDR3 spans 15 residues. The CDR3 loop reads CASSRRGGGQETQYF. The CDR3 DNA reads as TGTGCCAGCAGCCGTCGAGGGGGCGGCCAAGAGACCCAGTACTTC.

This clone occurred once. This chain links TRBV28 with TRBJ1-1; D uncertain. CDR1 and CDR2 from the germline V gene are MDHEN and SYDVKM. V lost 5 bases and J 1 base, leaving 11 bases between the germline ends. CDR3 length equals 14 residues. The CDR3 DNA reads as TGTGCCAGCAGTACCCTAAGAGGGAACACTGAAGCTTTCTTT. As protein: CASSTLRGNTEAFF.

The V call is TRBV7-3, the J call TRBJ2-3; tentatively, D is TRBD2 (6 bases). The CDR3 runs to 15 residues. V was pared by 0 bases and J by 1 base, with 8 bases between. Germline CDR1 is SGHTA and CDR2 is FQGTGA. CDR3 amino acids: CASSLTGGGTDTQYF. Here the CDR3 DNA reads TGTGCCAGCAGCTTAACTGGCGGGGGCACAGATACGCAGTATTTT. The full variable domain, in which reference TRBV7-3 and TRBJ2-3 provide the parts outside the CDR3, is GAGVSQTPSNKVTEKGKYVELRCDPISGHTALYWYRQSLGQGPEFLIYFQGTGAADDSGLPNDRFFAVRPEGSVSTLKIQRTERGDSAVYLCASSLTGGGTDTQYFGPGTRLTVL.